Below, 23 T cell receptor beta chains from the same sample are listed, as sequenced in a study of Ad26.COV2.S vaccination and SARS-CoV-2 variants. Clones were sequenced by immunoSEQ multiplex PCR, and TCRdb holds only the in-frame ones, with some missing. The sample includes about 400,000 clones, 83% of them seen just once. Treatment in this sample: around 19 received Ad26.COV2.S at low or high dose, single or two shots; 5 received placebo; per-sample allocation not given. Repertoires come from day 63 after the first vaccine or placebo injection. The sample here was peripheral blood, taken in a trial of Ad26.COV2.S vaccine versus placebo. The source is a person aged 18-60 years who received the Ad26.COV2.S COVID-19 vaccine or a placebo.

The chain combines TRBV6-5 with TRBJ2-1; the D gene is possibly TRBD1 (6 bases). V lost 6 bases to trimming and J lost 1 base, with 13 bases between them. The CDR3 loop spans 15 amino acids. The germline V gene encodes CDR1 MNHEY and CDR2 SVGAGI. CDR3 loop: CASRLGQMSYNEQFF. DNA for the CDR3: TGTGCCAGCAGGTTGGGACAAATGTCCTACAATGAGCAGTTCTTC.

In regard to this clone: An end of the junction does not agree with germline; a read error may underlie this. The V call is TRBV7-2, the J call TRBJ1-2; D not resolved. CDR3 length: 14 amino acids. The germline V gene has CDR1 SGHTA and CDR2 FQGNSA. The CDR3 DNA is TGTGCCAGTAGCTTAGTTGAGTTCCTTTATGGCTACACCTTC. Its translation is CASSLVEFLYGYTF.

The chain joins TRBV9 to TRBJ1-1; D might be TRBD1 (5 bases). The CDR3 runs to 13 residues. The germline CDR1 and CDR2 sequences are SGDLS and YYNGEE. Between the trimmed V and J ends, which lost 4 bases and 3 bases, there was a span of 10 bases. CDR3 protein: CASSPRQYTEAFF. The CDR3 DNA sequence: TGTGCCAGCAGCCCACGACAGTACACTGAAGCTTTCTTT.

This clone turned up a few times. The rearrangement joins TRBV6-4 to TRBJ2-2; 10 bases agree with TRBD1. CDR3 length equals 18 residues. Trimming cost V 4 bases and J 3 bases; bases outside gene matches: 11. CDR1 and CDR2 (germline): MRHNA, SNTAGT. The CDR3 bases are TGTGCCAGCAGTGGCACCTCCACCGGGACAGGGGACACCGGGGAGCTGTTTTTT. It codes for CASSGTSTGTGDTGELFF.

This clone was detected once. The rearrangement uses TRBV24-1 and TRBJ1-2, with unresolved D. V was trimmed by 3 bases and J by 0 bases, leaving 7 bases between them. The CDR3 contains 14 residues. The germline CDR1 and CDR2 sequences are KGHDR and SFDVKD. In DNA form, the CDR3 reads TGTGCCACCAGTGATGCGGGGACTAACTATGGCTACACCTTC. Its protein product is CATSDAGTNYGYTF.

A few counts support this clone. The rearrangement uses TRBV9 and TRBJ2-6; possibly TRBD1 for D (6 bases). The CDR3 consists of 19 residues. Trimming took 2 bases from V and 0 from J, leaving 18 bases between them. CDR1 is SGDLS and CDR2 is YYNGEE in the germline V gene. The CDR3 sequence: CASSVAIGGGGSGANVLTF. CDR3 sequence (DNA): TGTGCCAGCAGCGTCGCCATTGGGGGCGGCGGCTCTGGGGCCAACGTCCTGACTTTC.

The rearrangement links TRBV24-1 to TRBJ1-2; D remains unclear. Trimming shortened V by 2 bases and J by 7 bases, and 10 bases separated the two germline ends. The CDR3 is made up of 13 amino acids. Germline V gene data show CDR1 as KGHDR and CDR2 as SFDVKD. The CDR3 sequence: CATSDYTAGGYTF. The DNA for the CDR3 is TGTGCCACCAGTGATTATACGGCGGGTGGCTACACCTTC.

This chain uses TRBV28 with TRBJ2-3; D might be TRBD1 (5 bases). The length of the CDR3 is 19 residues. Trimming took 3 bases from V and 0 from J, leaving 22 bases between them. Per the germline V gene, CDR1 is MDHEN and CDR2 is SYDVKM. The CDR3 coding sequence is TGTGCCAGCAGTTTCGAGTTGACATCGACAGACCGGAGCACAGATACGCAGTATTTT. It translates to CASSFELTSTDRSTDTQYF.

The V call is TRBV27, the J call TRBJ1-6; D is uncertain. V gave up 1 base and J gave up 5 bases, with 12 bases separating them. Per the germline V gene, CDR1 is MNHEY and CDR2 is SMNVEV (reference sequence). The CDR3 loop spans 16 amino acids. CDR3 sequence: CASSLYGRRDNSPLHF. DNA of the CDR3: TGTGCCAGCAGTTTATATGGACGGAGAGATAATTCACCCCTCCACTTT.

The sample holds one count of this clone. The chain has TRBV7-2 and TRBJ2-3, with 10 nucleotides matching TRBD2. J lost 2 bases, V lost 4 bases, and 6 bases had no gene match. Germline CDR1 reads SGHTA; CDR2 reads FQGNSA. The CDR3 covers 16 residues. For the CDR3, the DNA is TGTGCCAGCAGCTCCACTAGCGGGGCGCTCACAGATACGCAGTATTTT. It is translated as CASSSTSGALTDTQYF.

The chain couples TRBV19 to TRBJ1-3; D is perhaps TRBD1 (5 bases). Deletions cut 7 bases from V and 7 bases from J, with 17 bases between. Germline V CDR1 and CDR2: LNHDA, SQIVND (reference sequence). The CDR3 runs 14 residues. The CDR3 spells CASTLSQGRNTIYF. Written as DNA, the CDR3 is TGTGCCAGTACTTTATCTCAGGGTCGGAACACCATATATTTT.

This clone showed up just a few times. The rearrangement joins TRBV4-1 to TRBJ1-6; D not resolved. CDR1 MGHRA and CDR2 YSYEKL come from the germline V gene. The CDR3 sequence is 13 residues long. V was cut by 2 bases and J by 6 bases, with 5 bases left in between. CDR3 nucleotide sequence: TGCGCCAGCAGCCAACCTGTTAATTCACCCCTCCACTTT. This codes for CASSQPVNSPLHF.

The genes are TRBV5-1 and TRBJ2-1; the match to TRBD2 covers 9 bases. V dropped 0 bases and J dropped 6; count of bases not matched to a gene: 7. Germline V lookup: CDR1 SGHRS, CDR2 YFSETQ. The CDR3 has 16 residues. This chain's CDR3 is CASSLAGSGRTNEQFF. DNA for the CDR3: TGCGCCAGCAGCTTGGCCGGGAGCGGGAGGACCAATGAGCAGTTCTTC.

The chain joins TRBV5-6 to TRBJ1-1; D possibly corresponds to TRBD1 (5 bases). The germline gives CDR1 SGHDT, CDR2 YYEEEE. V was shortened by 1 base and J by 1 base, with 8 bases between the two germline ends. The CDR3 is 14 residues long. The CDR3 reads CASSLRGKNTEAFF. The CDR3 DNA is TGTGCCAGCAGCTTGAGGGGAAAGAACACTGAAGCTTTCTTT.

The CDR3 protein is CATNRDRVMNTEAFF. DNA of the CDR3: TGTGCCACAAACCGGGACAGGGTTATGAACACTGAAGCTTTCTTT. The V and J genes are TRBV6-6 and TRBJ1-1, with 9 positions matching TRBD1. The germline V gene has CDR1 MNHNY and CDR2 SVGAGI (reference sequence). Trimming at V came to 10 bases and at J to 0 bases, leaving 9 bases not matched to a gene. The CDR3 extends over 15 amino acids.

The chain couples TRBV3-1 (or the pseudogene TRBV3-2) to TRBJ2-1, with D possibly called TRBD1 or TRBD2 (5 bases each). V lost 2 bases to trimming and J lost 7 bases, with 15 bases between them. The CDR3 spans 15 residues. CDR1 is LGHDT, CDR2 YNNKEL, per germline (reference sequence). CDR3 DNA: TGTGCCAGCAGCCAATTCCGGGGCCTCGAGAATGAGCAGTTCTTC. It specifies CASSQFRGLENEQFF.

The genes are TRBV2 and TRBJ1-1, with D maybe TRBD1 (6 bases). Per germline, CDR1 SNHLY and CDR2 FYNNEI. CDR3 length: 15 residues. Deletions cut 5 bases from V and 0 bases from J, with 13 bases between. The CDR3 sequence: CASSYDRLVNTEAFF. The CDR3 bases are TGTGCCAGCAGTTATGACAGGTTGGTGAACACTGAAGCTTTCTTT. The complete variable domain, with remaining parts taken from reference TRBV2 and TRBJ1-1, reads EPEVTQTPSHQVTQMGQEVILRCVPISNHLYFYWYRQILGQKVEFLVSFYNNEISEKSEIFDDQFSVERPDGSNFTLKIRSTKLEDSAMYFCASSYDRLVNTEAFFGQGTRLTVV.

The chain recombines TRBV25-1 with TRBJ2-1; perhaps D is TRBD1 or TRBD2 (5 bases each). Germline lookup yields CDR1 MGHDK and CDR2 SYGVNS. Trimming left V 1 base short and J 10 bases short, with 17 bases between. The CDR3 consists of 15 residues. CDR3 in DNA: TGTGCCAGCAGTGAATCGGGGAGCAGGGCGGGCGAGCAGTTCTTC. It translates to CASSESGSRAGEQFF.

This chain uses TRBV25-1 with TRBJ2-3; 8 bases line up with TRBD2. The length of the CDR3 is 14 residues. Germline values: CDR1 MGHDK, CDR2 SYGVNS. V gave up 5 bases and J gave up 4 bases; unmatched junction bases: 5. CDR3 nucleotide sequence: TGTGCCAGCAGTCCCCACGGGGGGGCAGATACGCAGTATTTT. The encoded protein is CASSPHGGADTQYF.

This chain uses TRBV7-9 with TRBJ1-2, with 10 bases fitting TRBD1. V trimming: 5 bases; J trimming: 8 bases; junction bases outside the gene matches: 11. This CDR3 contains 15 residues. Germline CDR1 reads SEHNR; CDR2 reads FQNEAQ (reference sequence). The CDR3 DNA follows: TGTGCCAGCAGCGAGACAGGGGGCGTTAAGGGCGGCTACACCTTC. It codes for CASSETGGVKGGYTF.

Notes on this clone: Within the sample, other DNA sequences also encode this same CDR3. The gene calls are TRBV7-9 and TRBJ2-2; unclear D gene. CDR3 size: 13 residues. Germline V gene lookup returns CDR1 SEHNR and CDR2 FQNEAQ (reference sequence). The V and J ends lost 5 bases and 2 bases respectively, with 6 bases between them. The DNA for the CDR3 is TGTGCCAGCAGCCTTTTAAACACCGGGGAGCTGTTTTTT. Protein sequence: CASSLLNTGELFF.

The V gene is TRBV11-3, the J gene TRBJ2-7; TRBD2 agrees at 7 bases. The V gene's germline CDR1 is SGHNT and CDR2 YENEEA. J gave up 3 bases and V 5 bases, and 10 bases lay outside the gene matches. This CDR3 contains 15 residues. For the CDR3, the DNA is TGTGCCAGCAGCGGGCCCGGACTAGTGGGCTACGAGCAGTACTTC. This translates into CASSGPGLVGYEQYF.

The chain recombines TRBV7-2 with TRBJ1-2; D possibly corresponds to TRBD1 (5 bases). Germline V CDR1 and CDR2: SGHTA, FQGNSA. The CDR3 covers 16 residues. V was shortened by 4 bases and J by 9 bases, with 24 bases between the two germline ends. The CDR3 coding sequence is TGTGCCAGCAGCTCCCAGCCGTTAGGGGTTGCCACGAGCTACACCTTC. Its translation is CASSSQPLGVATSYTF.